This section outlines one TCR beta chain sequence together with its context. The data were obtained in a study of blood T cell repertoires in COVID-19. Assay used: immunoSEQ multiplex PCR; TCRdb lists only in-frame clones, some missing. The sample lists a few hundred thousand clones; 80% to 90% were seen once. The sequenced sample consisted of PBMCs or T cells enriched from blood (not recorded which). This clonotype was obtained from a woman in her forties with acute COVID-19.

Here the CDR3 reads CASSHRVANYGYTF. CDR3 sequence (DNA): TGTGCCAGCAGCCACCGAGTAGCTAACTATGGCTACACCTTC. This sequence joins TRBV28 and TRBJ1-2; D is uncertain. Germline V gene lookup returns CDR1 MDHEN and CDR2 SYDVKM. V lost 6 bases and J 0 bases, leaving 11 bases between the germline ends. The CDR3 has 14 residues.